This TCR beta chain was documented in a study of identifying expanded T cells in peripheral blood. The ends were cut back, 0 bases at V and 4 bases at J, with 3 bases in the middle. This CDR3 spans 12 amino acids. Germline V CDR1 and CDR2: SGDLS, YYNGEE. The repertoire was sequenced with immunoSEQ multiplex PCR; TCRdb's copy has only in-frame clones and lacks some. This sample has 81,000 or so clones, with 84% found just once. The chain carries TRBV9 and TRBJ2-3, with D unresolved. Sequencing used blood. This clonotype was sampled from a person aged 18-70 years in good health. The CDR3 DNA is TGTGCCAGCAGCGTAGAATCAGATACGCAGTATTTT. Amino acid sequence: CASSVESDTQYF.